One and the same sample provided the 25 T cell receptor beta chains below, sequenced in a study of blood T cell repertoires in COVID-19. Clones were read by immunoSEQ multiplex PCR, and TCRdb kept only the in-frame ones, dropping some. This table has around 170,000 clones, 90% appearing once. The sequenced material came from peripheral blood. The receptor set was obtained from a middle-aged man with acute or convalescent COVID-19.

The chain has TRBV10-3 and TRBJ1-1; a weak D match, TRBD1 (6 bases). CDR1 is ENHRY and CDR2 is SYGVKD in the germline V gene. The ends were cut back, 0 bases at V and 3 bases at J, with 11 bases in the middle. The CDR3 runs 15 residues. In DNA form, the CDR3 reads TGTGCCATCAGTGAGTCGAAGGACAGTTACACTGAAGCTTTCTTT. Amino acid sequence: CAISESKDSYTEAFF.

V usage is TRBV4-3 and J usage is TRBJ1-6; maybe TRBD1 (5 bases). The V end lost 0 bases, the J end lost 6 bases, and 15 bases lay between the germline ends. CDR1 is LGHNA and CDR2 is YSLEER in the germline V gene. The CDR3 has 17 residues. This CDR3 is CASSQDRQTVFNSPLHF. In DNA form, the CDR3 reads TGCGCCAGCAGCCAAGATAGGCAGACAGTATTTAATTCACCCCTCCACTTT.

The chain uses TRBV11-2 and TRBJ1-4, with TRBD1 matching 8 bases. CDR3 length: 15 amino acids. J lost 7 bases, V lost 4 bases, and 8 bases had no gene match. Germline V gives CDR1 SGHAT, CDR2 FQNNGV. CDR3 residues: CASSWGQARSEKLFF. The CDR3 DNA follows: TGTGCCAGCAGCTGGGGACAGGCTCGGAGTGAAAAACTGTTTTTT. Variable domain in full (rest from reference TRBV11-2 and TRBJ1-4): EAGVAQSPRYKIIEKRQSVAFWCNPISGHATLYWYQQILGQGPKLLIQFQNNGVVDDSQLPKDRFSAERLKGVDSTLKIQPAKLEDSAVYLCASSWGQARSEKLFFGSGTQLSVL.

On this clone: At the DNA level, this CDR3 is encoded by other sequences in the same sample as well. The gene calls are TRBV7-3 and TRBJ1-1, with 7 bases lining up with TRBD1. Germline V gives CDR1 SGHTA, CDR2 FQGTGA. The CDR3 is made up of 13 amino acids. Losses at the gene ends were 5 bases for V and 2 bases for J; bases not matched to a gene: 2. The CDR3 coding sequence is TGTGCCAGCAGCCGACAGGGAAACACTGAAGCTTTCTTT. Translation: CASSRQGNTEAFF.

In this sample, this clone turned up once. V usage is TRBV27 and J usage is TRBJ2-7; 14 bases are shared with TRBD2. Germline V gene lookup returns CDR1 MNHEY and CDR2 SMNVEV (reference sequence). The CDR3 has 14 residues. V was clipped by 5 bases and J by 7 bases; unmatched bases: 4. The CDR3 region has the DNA TGTGCCAGCAGTGGGACTAGCGGGAGTTATGAGCAGTACTTC. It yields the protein CASSGTSGSYEQYF.

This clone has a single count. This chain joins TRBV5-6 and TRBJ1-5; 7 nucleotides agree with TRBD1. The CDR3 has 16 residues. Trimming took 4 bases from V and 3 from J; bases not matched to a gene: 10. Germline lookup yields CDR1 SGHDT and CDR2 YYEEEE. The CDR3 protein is CASSRRTGVFNQPQHF. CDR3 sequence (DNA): TGTGCCAGCAGCCGCCGGACAGGAGTATTCAATCAGCCCCAGCATTTT. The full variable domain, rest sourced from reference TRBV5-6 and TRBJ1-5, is DAGVTQSPTHLIKTRGQQVTLRCSPKSGHDTVSWYQQALGQGPQFIFQYYEEEERQRGNFPDRFSGHQFPNYSSELNVNALLLGDSALYLCASSRRTGVFNQPQHFGDGTRLSIL.

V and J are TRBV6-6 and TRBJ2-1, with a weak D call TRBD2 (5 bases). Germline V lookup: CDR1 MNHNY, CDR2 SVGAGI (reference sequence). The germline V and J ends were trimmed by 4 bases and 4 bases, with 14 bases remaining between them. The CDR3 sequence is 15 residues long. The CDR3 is CASSSSGLTYNEQFF. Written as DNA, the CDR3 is TGTGCCAGCAGTTCCAGCGGCCTAACTTACAATGAGCAGTTCTTC.

The CDR3 nucleotides read TGTGCCAGCAGCTTAAACCCTAGCGGGGGGGCCAATGAGCAGTTCTTC. Translation gives CASSLNPSGGANEQFF. This chain connects TRBV7-3 to TRBJ2-1; 12 nucleotides align to TRBD2. Per the germline V gene, CDR1 is SGHTA and CDR2 is FQGTGA. This CDR3 is 16 amino acids long. V lost 1 base to trimming and J lost 6 bases; unmatched junction nucleotides: 4. Supplemented by reference TRBV7-3 and TRBJ2-1, the full variable domain reads GAGVSQTPSNKVTEKGKYVELRCDPISGHTALYWYRQSLGQGPEFLIYFQGTGAADDSGLPNDRFFAVRPEGSVSTLKIQRTERGDSAVYLCASSLNPSGGANEQFFGPGTRLTVL.

DNA for the CDR3: TGTGCCAGCAGCTTGGCCGGGGGAGGGCTGGCAGATACGCAGTATTTT. Translating it yields CASSLAGGGLADTQYF. The chain uses TRBV5-6 and TRBJ2-3; the match to TRBD2 covers 7 bases. V lost 0 bases, J lost 4 bases, and 8 bases stayed unmatched. Germline assignment: CDR1 SGHDT and CDR2 YYEEEE. This CDR3 comprises 16 residues.

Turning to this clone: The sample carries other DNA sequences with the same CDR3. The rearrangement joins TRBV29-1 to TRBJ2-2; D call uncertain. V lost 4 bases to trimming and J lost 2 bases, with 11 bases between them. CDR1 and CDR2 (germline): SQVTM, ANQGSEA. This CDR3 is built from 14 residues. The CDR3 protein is CSVVLQLNTGELFF. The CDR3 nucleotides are TGCAGCGTTGTTTTACAGTTAAACACCGGGGAGCTGTTTTTT.

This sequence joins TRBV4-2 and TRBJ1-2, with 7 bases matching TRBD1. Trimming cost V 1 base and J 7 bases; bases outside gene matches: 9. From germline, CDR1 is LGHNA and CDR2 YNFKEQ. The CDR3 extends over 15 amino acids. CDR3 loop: CASSQVGGGFGGYTF. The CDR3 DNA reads TGTGCCAGCAGCCAAGTAGGAGGGGGCTTCGGTGGCTACACCTTC.

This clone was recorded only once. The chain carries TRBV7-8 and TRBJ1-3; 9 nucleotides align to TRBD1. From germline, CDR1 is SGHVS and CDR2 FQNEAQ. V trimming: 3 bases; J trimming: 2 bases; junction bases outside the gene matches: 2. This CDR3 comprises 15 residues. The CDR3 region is CASSFRTGAGNTIYF. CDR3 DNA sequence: TGTGCCAGCAGCTTCCGGACAGGGGCTGGAAACACCATATATTTT.

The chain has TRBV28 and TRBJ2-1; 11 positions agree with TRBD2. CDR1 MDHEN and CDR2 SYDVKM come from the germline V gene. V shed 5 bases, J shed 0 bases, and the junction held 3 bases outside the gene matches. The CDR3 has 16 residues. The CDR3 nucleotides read TGTGCCAGCAGTCCTACTAGCGGGAGCTCCTACAATGAGCAGTTCTTC. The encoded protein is CASSPTSGSSYNEQFF.

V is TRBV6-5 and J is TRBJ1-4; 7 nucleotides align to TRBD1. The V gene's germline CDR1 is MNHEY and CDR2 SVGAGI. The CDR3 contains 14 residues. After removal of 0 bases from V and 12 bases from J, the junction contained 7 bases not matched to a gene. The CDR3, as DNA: TGTGCCAGCAGTTACTCCGGACAGGCTCCTCAACTGTTTTTT. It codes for CASSYSGQAPQLFF.

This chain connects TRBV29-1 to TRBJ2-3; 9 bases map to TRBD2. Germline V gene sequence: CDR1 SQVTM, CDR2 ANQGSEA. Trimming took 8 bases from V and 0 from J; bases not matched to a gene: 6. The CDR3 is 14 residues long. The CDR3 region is CSTRLAVSTDTQYF. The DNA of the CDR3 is TGCAGCACCCGACTAGCGGTTAGCACAGATACGCAGTATTTT.

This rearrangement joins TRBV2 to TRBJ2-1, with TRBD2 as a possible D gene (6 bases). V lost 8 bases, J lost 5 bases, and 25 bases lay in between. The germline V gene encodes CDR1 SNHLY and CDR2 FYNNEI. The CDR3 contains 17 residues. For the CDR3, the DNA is TGTGCCAGCGGACGAAAGCGGGTCGGCCTCTTAAACAATGAGCAGTTCTTC. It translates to CASGRKRVGLLNNEQFF.

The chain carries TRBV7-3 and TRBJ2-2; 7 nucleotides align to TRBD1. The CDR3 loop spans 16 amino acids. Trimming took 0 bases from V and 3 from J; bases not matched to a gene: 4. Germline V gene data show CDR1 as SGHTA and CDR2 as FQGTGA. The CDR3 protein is CASSLTNTGDTGELFF. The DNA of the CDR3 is TGTGCCAGCAGCTTAACGAATACAGGGGACACCGGGGAGCTGTTTTTT. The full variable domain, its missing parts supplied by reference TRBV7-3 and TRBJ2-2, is GAGVSQTPSNKVTEKGKYVELRCDPISGHTALYWYRQSLGQGPEFLIYFQGTGAADDSGLPNDRFFAVRPEGSVSTLKIQRTERGDSAVYLCASSLTNTGDTGELFFGEGSRLTVL.

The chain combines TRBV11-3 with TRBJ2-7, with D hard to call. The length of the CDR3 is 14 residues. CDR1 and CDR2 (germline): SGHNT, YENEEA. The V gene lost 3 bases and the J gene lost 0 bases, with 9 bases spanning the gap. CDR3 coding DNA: TGTGCCAGCAGCTTCGGGTCCAACTCCTACGAGCAGTACTTC. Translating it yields CASSFGSNSYEQYF.

The CDR3 sequence: CASSLSAGDYEQYF. Here the CDR3 DNA reads TGTGCCAGCAGCTTGTCGGCAGGGGACTACGAGCAGTACTTC. The chain is built from TRBV5-6 and TRBJ2-7; the D gene is possibly TRBD1 (6 bases). Germline V gene sequence: CDR1 SGHDT, CDR2 YYEEEE. This CDR3 spans 14 amino acids. Trimming stripped 1 base from V and 3 bases from J, with 11 bases between.

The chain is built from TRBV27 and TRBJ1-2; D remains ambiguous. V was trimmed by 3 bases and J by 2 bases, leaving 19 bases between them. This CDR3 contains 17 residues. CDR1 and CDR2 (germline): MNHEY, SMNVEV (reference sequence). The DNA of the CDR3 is TGTGCCAGCAGTTTTTTTATTGTCGGCAGACTCAACTATGGCTACACCTTC. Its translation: CASSFFIVGRLNYGYTF.

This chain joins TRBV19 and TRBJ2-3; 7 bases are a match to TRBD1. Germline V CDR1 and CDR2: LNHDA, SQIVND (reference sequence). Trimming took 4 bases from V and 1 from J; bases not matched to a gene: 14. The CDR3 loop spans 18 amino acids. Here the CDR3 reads CASSTEAGGSVGTDTQYF. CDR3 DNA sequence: TGTGCCAGTAGTACCGAGGCAGGGGGTTCTGTGGGCACAGATACGCAGTATTTT.

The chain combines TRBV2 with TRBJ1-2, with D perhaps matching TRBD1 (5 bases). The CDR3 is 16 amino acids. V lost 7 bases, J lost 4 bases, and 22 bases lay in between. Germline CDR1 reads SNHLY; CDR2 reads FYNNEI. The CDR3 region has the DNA TGTGCCAGCACGAAGGGACTGGATGGGCAGGCCTATGGCTACACCTTC. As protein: CASTKGLDGQAYGYTF.

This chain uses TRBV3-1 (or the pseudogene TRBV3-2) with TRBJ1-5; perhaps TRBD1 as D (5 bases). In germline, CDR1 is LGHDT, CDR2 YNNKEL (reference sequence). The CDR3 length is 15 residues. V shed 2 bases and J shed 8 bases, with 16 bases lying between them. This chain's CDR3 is CASSQSLDRGKPQHF. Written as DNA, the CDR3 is TGTGCCAGCAGCCAATCTTTGGACCGGGGGAAGCCCCAGCATTTT.

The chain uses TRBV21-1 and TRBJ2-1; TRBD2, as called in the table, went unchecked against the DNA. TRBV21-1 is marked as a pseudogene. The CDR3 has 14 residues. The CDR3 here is CASTPRESYNEQFF. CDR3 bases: TGTGCCAGCACCCCGCGGGAGTCCTACAATGAGCAGTTCTTC.

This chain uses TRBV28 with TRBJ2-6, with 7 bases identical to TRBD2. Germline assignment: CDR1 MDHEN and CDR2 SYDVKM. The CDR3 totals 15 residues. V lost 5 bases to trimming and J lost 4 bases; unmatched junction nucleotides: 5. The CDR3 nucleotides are TGTGCCAGCAGTCCCGGGGGGAACGGGGCCAACGTCCTGACTTTC. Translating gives CASSPGGNGANVLTF.